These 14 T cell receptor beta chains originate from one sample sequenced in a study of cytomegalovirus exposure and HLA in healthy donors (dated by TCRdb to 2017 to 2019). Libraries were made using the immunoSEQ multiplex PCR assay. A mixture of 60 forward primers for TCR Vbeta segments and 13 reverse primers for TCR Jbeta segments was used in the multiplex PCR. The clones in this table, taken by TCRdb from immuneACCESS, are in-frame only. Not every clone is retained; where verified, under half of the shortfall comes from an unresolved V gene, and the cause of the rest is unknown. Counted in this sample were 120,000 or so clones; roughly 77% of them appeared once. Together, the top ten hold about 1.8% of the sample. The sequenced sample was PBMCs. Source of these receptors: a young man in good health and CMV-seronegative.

The CDR3 nucleotides read TGCGCCAGCAGCTGGGCAGGGGGCGCCTACGAGCAGTACTTC. Translating gives CASSWAGGAYEQYF. The V call is TRBV5-1, the J call TRBJ2-7; TRBD1 aligns across 8 bases. Looked up from germline, CDR1 is SGHRS and CDR2 is YFSETQ. Germline trimming cut 3 bases from V and 2 bases from J; bases unmatched to any gene: 4. The CDR3 runs to 14 residues.

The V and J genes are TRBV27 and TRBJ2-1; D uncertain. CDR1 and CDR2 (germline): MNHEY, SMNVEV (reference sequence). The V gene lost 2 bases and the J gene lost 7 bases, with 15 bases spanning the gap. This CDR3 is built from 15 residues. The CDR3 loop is CASSLLAAAWNEQFF. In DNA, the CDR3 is TGTGCCAGCAGTTTACTGGCGGCCGCTTGGAATGAGCAGTTCTTC.

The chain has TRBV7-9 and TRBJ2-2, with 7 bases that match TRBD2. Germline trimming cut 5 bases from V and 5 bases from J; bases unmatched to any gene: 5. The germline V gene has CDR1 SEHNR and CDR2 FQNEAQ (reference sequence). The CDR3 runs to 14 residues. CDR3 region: CASSPSGVTGELFF. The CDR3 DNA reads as TGTGCCAGCAGCCCGAGCGGGGTAACCGGGGAGCTGTTTTTT.

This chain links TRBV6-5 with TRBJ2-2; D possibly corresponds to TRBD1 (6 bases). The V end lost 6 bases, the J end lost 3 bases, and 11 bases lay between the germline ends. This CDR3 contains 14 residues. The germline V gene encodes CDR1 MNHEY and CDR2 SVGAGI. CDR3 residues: CASSPTGYTGELFF. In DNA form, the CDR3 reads TGTGCCAGCAGCCCAACAGGGTACACCGGGGAGCTGTTTTTT.

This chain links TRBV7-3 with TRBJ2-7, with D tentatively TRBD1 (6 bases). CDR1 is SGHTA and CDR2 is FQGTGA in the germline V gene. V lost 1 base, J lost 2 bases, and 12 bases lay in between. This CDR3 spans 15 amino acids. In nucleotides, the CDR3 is TGTGCCAGCAGCTTAAGGCCCGAGGGGGCCTACGAGCAGTACTTC. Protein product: CASSLRPEGAYEQYF.

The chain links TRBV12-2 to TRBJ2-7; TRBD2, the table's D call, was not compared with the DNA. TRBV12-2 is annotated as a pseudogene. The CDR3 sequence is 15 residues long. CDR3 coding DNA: TGTGCAAGTCGCCCAGGGCTAGCGGGTTCCTACGAGCAGTACTTC. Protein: CASRPGLAGSYEQYF.

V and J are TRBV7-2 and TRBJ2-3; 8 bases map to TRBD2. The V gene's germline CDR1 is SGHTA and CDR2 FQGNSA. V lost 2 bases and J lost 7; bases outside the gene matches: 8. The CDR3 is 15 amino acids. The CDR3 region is CASSLRVGGGNTQYF. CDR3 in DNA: TGTGCCAGCAGCTTAAGGGTGGGCGGGGGGAATACGCAGTATTTT. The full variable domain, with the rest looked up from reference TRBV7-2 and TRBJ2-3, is GAGVSQSPSNKVTEKGKDVELRCDPISGHTALYWYRQSLGQGLEFLIYFQGNSAPDKSGLPSDRFSAERTGGSVSTLTIQRTQQEDSAVYLCASSLRVGGGNTQYFGPGTRLTVL.

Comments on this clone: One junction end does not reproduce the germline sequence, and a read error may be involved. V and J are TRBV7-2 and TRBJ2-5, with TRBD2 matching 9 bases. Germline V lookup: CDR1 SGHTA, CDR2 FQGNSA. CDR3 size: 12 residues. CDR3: CASSLNPSGGHF. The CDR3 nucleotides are TGTGCCAGCAGCTTAAACCCCAGCGGGGGGCACTTC.

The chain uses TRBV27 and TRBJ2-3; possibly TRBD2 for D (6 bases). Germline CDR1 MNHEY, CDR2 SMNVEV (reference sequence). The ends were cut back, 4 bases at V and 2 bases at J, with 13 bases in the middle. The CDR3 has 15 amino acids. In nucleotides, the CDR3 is TGTGCCAGCAGTTACCGACTAGGAGACACAGATACGCAGTATTTT. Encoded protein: CASSYRLGDTDTQYF.

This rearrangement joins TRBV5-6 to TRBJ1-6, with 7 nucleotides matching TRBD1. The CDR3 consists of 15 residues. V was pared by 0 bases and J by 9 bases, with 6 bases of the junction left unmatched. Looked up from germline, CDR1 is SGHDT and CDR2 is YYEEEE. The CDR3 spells CASSLGQGVGSPLHF. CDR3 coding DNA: TGTGCCAGCAGCTTGGGACAGGGAGTCGGTTCACCCCTCCACTTT.

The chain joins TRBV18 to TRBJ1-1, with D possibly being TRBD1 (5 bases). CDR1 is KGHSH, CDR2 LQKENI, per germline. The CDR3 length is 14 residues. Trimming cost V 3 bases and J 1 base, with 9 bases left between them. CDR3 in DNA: TGTGCCAGCTCACCCGGGGGGGGGAACACTGAAGCTTTCTTT. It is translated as CASSPGGGNTEAFF.

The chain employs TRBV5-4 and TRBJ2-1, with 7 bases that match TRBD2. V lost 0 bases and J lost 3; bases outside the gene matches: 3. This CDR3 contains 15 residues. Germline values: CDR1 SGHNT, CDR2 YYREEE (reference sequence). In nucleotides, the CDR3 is TGTGCCAGCAGCTTGGAACTAGCGCGCTACAATGAGCAGTTCTTC. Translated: CASSLELARYNEQFF.

The CDR3 reads CASSSQGAGANVLTF. For the CDR3, the DNA is TGTGCCAGCAGTTCCCAGGGGGCTGGGGCCAACGTCCTGACTTTC. V is TRBV6-5 and J is TRBJ2-6, with 7 bases aligning to TRBD1. V lost 4 bases to trimming and J lost 2 bases; unmatched junction nucleotides: 2. Per germline, CDR1 MNHEY and CDR2 SVGAGI. CDR3 length: 15 amino acids.

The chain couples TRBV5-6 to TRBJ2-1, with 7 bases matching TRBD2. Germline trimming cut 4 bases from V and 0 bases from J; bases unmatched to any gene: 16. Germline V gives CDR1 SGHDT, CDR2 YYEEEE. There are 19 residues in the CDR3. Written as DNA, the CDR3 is TGTGCCAGCAGCGGGAACATAGGGGCGGGGGTCCTCTCCTACAATGAGCAGTTCTTC. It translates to CASSGNIGAGVLSYNEQFF.